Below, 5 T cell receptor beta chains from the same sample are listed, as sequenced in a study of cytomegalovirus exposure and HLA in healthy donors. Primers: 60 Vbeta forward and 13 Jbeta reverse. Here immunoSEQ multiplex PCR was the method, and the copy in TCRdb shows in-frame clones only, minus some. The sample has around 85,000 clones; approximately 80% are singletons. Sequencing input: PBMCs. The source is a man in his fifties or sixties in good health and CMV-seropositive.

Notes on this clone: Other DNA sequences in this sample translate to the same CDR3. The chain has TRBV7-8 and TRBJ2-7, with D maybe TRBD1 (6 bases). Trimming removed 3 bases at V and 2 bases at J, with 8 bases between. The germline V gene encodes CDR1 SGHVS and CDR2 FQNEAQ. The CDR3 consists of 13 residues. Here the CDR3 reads CASSLDRTYEQYF. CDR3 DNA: TGTGCCAGCAGCTTGGACAGAACCTACGAGCAGTACTTC.

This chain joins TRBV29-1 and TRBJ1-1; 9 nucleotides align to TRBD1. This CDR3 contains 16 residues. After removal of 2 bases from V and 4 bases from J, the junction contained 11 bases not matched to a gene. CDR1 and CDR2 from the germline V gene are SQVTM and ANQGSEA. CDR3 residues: CSVEKQGALSGTEAFF. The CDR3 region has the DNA TGCAGCGTTGAAAAACAGGGGGCGCTTTCTGGCACTGAAGCTTTCTTT.

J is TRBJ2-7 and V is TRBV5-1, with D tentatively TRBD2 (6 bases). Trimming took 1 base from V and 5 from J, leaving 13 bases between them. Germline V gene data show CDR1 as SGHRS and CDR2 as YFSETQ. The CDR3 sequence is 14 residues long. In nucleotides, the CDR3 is TGCGCCAGCAGCTTGCTGTTGGAGGGACACGAGCAGTACTTC. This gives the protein CASSLLLEGHEQYF. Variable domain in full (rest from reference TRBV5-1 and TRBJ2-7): KAGVTQTPRYLIKTRGQQVTLSCSPISGHRSVSWYQQTPGQGLQFLFEYFSETQRNKGNFPGRFSGRQFSNSRSEMNVSTLELGDSALYLCASSLLLEGHEQYFGPGTRLTVT.

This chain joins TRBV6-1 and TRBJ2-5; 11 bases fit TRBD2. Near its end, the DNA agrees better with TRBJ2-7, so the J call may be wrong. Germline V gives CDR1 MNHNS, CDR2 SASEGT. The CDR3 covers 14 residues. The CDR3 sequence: CASRAPGTSGEQYF. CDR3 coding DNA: TGTGCCAGCAGGGCCCCCGGGACTAGCGGCGAGCAGTACTTC.

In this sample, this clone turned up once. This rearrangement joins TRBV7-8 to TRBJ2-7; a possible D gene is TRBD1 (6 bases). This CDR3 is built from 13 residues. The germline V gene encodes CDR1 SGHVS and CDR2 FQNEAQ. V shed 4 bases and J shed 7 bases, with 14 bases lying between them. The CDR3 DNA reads TGTGCCAGCAGCTCCAACTCGAGGGGGGAGCAGTACTTC. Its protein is CASSSNSRGEQYF.